A few counts support the clone carrying this T cell receptor (beta chain). Its antigen is undetermined. The data are from a study of post-analysis software for immune sequencing data. Overall study: The disease courses spanned relapsing-remitting, secondary progressive and progressive-relapsing forms of multiple sclerosis.

Carried by the TCR beta cDNA libraries were unique molecular identifiers. Each batch of about 0.95 to 10 million T cells produced 450,000 to 500,000 cDNA molecules. TCRdb re-derived calls from the PCR reads in MiXCR, one entry per CDR3 protein. The data contain 700,000 to 800,000 distinct CDR3 sequences, about 32% of them singletons. CDR3 length equals 16 residues. The J segment lost 4 bases and the V segment lost 6 bases, leaving 12 bases of the junction unmatched. CDR1 and CDR2 (germline): KGHSH, LQKENI. Broader study findings: The study found significantly lower normalized Chao1 diversity in multiple sclerosis patients than in controls. Five TRBV segments, including TRBV5-6, TRBV5-1 and TRBV20-1, were more frequent in patients than controls. Strong co-clustering by F measure linked samples that shared a preparation batch.

This rearrangement joins TRBV18 to TRBJ1-1, with 9 bases matching TRBD1. Sequenced material: blood. The sequence was collected from a girl aged 5 to 17 with multiple sclerosis. The CDR3 spells CASSPGTGLLGTEAFF. In DNA form, the CDR3 reads TGTGCCAGCTCTCCCGGGACAGGGTTGTTGGGCACTGAAGCTTTCTTT.